The 9 T cell receptor beta chains presented below share a single source sample, sequenced in a study of T cell responses to AZD1222 COVID-19 vaccine. Data came from immunoSEQ multiplex PCR; TCRdb stores just in-frame clones and leaves some out. The sample includes more than 140,000 clones, 70% to 90% of them seen just once. Sequenced material: peripheral blood, taken on day 0 of AZD1222 vaccination. These receptors were obtained from an adult in good health.

J is TRBJ2-7 and V is TRBV7-2, with D perhaps matching TRBD2 (5 bases). The CDR3 is 14 amino acids. Trimming pared 4 bases from V and 1 base from J, leaving 11 bases between. Germline V gives CDR1 SGHTA, CDR2 FQGNSA. CDR3 coding DNA: TGTGCCAGCAGCTCCCGGGGAGTTTCCTACGAGCAGTACTTC. It yields the protein CASSSRGVSYEQYF.

This clone has only one observation. This chain links TRBV2 with TRBJ2-7; unclear D gene. The germline CDR1 and CDR2 sequences are SNHLY and FYNNEI. The ends were cut back, 6 bases at V and 0 bases at J, with 12 bases in the middle. This CDR3 spans 14 amino acids. The CDR3 reads CASRKNPASYEQYF. The CDR3, as DNA: TGTGCCAGCAGGAAAAACCCCGCCTCCTACGAGCAGTACTTC.

This sequence joins TRBV3-1 (or the pseudogene TRBV3-2) and TRBJ1-4; perhaps TRBD1 as D (6 bases). V dropped 1 base and J dropped 4 bases, with 13 bases sitting between them. Germline V lookup: CDR1 LGHDT, CDR2 YNNKEL (reference sequence). CDR3 length equals 16 residues. CDR3 in DNA: TGTGCCAGCAGCCAAGGGGGGCGGCACAATAATGAAAAACTGTTTTTT. Residues: CASSQGGRHNNEKLFF.

The chain combines TRBV5-5 with TRBJ2-3; possibly TRBD2 for D (5 bases). Germline V gene data show CDR1 as SGHKS and CDR2 as YYEKEE (reference sequence). There are 15 residues in the CDR3. The V end was cut by 1 base, the J end by 0 bases, with 9 bases between. The CDR3 spells CASSLLAPSTDTQYF. CDR3 DNA: TGTGCCAGCAGCTTGCTAGCCCCCAGCACAGATACGCAGTATTTT.

J is TRBJ1-1 and V is TRBV30; D perhaps matches TRBD1 (6 bases). Germline V lookup: CDR1 GTSNPN, CDR2 SVGIG (reference sequence). Trimming removed 1 base from V and 0 bases from J, with 15 bases in between. This CDR3 spans 16 amino acids. In nucleotides, the CDR3 is TGTGCCTGGAGTGGTAGGGGGACCTTGCTGAACACTGAAGCTTTCTTT. This gives the protein CAWSGRGTLLNTEAFF. The full variable domain, with the rest looked up from reference TRBV30 and TRBJ1-1, is SQTIHQWPATLVQPVGSPLSLECTVEGTSNPNLYWYRQAAGRGLQLLFYSVGIGQISSEVPQNLSASRPQDRQFILSSKKLLLSDSGFYLCAWSGRGTLLNTEAFFGQGTRLTVV.

There are a few counts of this clone. The V and J genes are TRBV30 and TRBJ1-2; D perhaps matches TRBD1 (5 bases). Trimming took 4 bases from V and 2 from J, leaving 11 bases between them. CDR1 is GTSNPN and CDR2 is SVGIG in the germline V gene (reference sequence). This CDR3 is built from 13 residues. CDR3 DNA sequence: TGTGCCTGGAAAGGACAATTCAACTATGGCTACACCTTC. Amino acid sequence: CAWKGQFNYGYTF.

This clone is a singleton in its sample. The chain links TRBV12-3 or TRBV12-4 to TRBJ1-1; D unresolved. The CDR3 sequence is 13 residues long. The V and J ends lost 6 bases and 5 bases respectively, with 13 bases between them. CDR3 sequence reads: CASSVITGTEAFF. The CDR3 bases are TGTGCCAGCAGCGTAATAACGGGGACTGAAGCTTTCTTT.

This clone was seen a few times. The V and J genes are TRBV7-8 and TRBJ2-7, with D possibly matching TRBD2 (6 bases). Germline V lookup: CDR1 SGHVS, CDR2 FQNEAQ. CDR3 length: 16 residues. The germline V and J ends were trimmed by 1 base and 6 bases, with 19 bases remaining between them. CDR3 sequence reads: CASSLVLTIEEGEQYF. CDR3 DNA sequence: TGTGCCAGCAGCTTAGTATTAACAATTGAGGAGGGCGAGCAGTACTTC. The full variable domain, in which reference TRBV7-8 and TRBJ2-7 provide the parts outside the CDR3, is GAGVSQSPRYKVAKRGQDVALRCDPISGHVSLFWYQQALGQGPEFLTYFQNEAQLDKSGLPSDRFFAERPEGSVSTLKIQRTQQEDSAVYLCASSLVLTIEEGEQYFGPGTRLTVT.

This rearrangement joins TRBV29-1 to TRBJ1-2, with D maybe TRBD1 (6 bases). From germline, CDR1 is SQVTM and CDR2 ANQGSEA. The CDR3 has 14 residues. V lost 4 bases and J 0 bases, leaving 12 bases between the germline ends. CDR3 region: CSVGEGGANYGYTF. As DNA, the CDR3 is TGCAGCGTTGGGGAGGGGGGAGCTAACTATGGCTACACCTTC.